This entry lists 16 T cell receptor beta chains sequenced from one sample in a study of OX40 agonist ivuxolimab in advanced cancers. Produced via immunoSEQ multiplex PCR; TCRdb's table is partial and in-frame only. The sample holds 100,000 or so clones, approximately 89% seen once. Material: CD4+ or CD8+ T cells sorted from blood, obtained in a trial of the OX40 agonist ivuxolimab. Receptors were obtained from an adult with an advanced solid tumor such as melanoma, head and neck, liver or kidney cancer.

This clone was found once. CDR3 bases: TGTGCCAGCAGACCACAAGTTTTTAGCACAGATACGCAGTATTTT. As protein: CASRPQVFSTDTQYF. This chain links TRBV28 with TRBJ2-3; D remains ambiguous. Trimming removed 6 bases at V and 0 bases at J, with 13 bases between. Germline CDR1 and CDR2: MDHEN and SYDVKM. This CDR3 has 15 residues.

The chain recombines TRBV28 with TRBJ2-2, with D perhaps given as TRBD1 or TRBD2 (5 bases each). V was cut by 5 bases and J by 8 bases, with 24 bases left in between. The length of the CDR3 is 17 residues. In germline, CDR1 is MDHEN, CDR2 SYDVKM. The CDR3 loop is CASSEAGTSNVRGELFF. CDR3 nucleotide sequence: TGTGCCAGCAGTGAAGCCGGGACCAGTAATGTCAGAGGGGAGCTGTTTTTT. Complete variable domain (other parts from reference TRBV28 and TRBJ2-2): DVKVTQSSRYLVKRTGEKVFLECVQDMDHENMFWYRQDPGLGLRLIYFSYDVKMKEKGDIPEGYSVSREKKERFSLILESASTNQTSMYLCASSEAGTSNVRGELFFGEGSRLTVL.

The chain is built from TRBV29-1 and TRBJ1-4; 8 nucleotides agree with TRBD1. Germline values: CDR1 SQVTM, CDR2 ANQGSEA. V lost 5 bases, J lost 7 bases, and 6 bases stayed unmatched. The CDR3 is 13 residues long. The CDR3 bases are TGCAGCGTTCAGGGGGCAGGTGGTGAAAAACTGTTTTTT. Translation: CSVQGAGGEKLFF.

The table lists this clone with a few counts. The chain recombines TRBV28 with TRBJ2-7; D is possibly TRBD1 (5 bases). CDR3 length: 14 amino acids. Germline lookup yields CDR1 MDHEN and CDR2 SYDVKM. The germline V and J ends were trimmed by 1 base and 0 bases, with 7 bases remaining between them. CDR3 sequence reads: CASSLSGHSYEQYF. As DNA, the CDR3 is TGTGCCAGCAGTTTATCAGGACACTCCTACGAGCAGTACTTC.

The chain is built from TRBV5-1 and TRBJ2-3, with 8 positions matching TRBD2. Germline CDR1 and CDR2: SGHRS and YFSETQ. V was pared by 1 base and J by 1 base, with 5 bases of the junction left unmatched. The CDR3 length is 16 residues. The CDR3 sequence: CASSLISGGGTDTQYF. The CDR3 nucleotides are TGCGCCAGCAGCTTGATCTCGGGAGGGGGCACAGATACGCAGTATTTT.

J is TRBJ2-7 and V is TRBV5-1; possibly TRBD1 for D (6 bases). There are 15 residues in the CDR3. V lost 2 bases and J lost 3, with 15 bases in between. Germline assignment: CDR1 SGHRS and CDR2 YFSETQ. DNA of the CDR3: TGCGCCAGCAGCTTTTCCCCGGGACAAAACTACGAGCAGTACTTC. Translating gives CASSFSPGQNYEQYF.

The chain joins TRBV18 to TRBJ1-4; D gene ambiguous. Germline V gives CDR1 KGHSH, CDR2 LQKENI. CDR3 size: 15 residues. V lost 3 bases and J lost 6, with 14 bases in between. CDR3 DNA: TGTGCCAGCTCACCTGGACCCGGGGAGGATGAAAAACTGTTTTTT. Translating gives CASSPGPGEDEKLFF.

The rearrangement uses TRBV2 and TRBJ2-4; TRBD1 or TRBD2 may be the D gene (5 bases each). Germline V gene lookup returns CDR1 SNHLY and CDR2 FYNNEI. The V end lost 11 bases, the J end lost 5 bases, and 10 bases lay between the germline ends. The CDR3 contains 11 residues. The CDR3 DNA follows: TGTGCCGGTAGAGGGGAAAACATTCAGTACTTC. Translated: CAGRGENIQYF.

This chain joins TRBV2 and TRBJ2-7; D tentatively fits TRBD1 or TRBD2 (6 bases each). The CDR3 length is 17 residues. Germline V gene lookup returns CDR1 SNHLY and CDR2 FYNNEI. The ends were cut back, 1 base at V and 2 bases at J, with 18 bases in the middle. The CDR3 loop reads CASSEVRGTTVTYEQYF. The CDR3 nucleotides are TGTGCCAGCAGTGAAGTCCGGGGGACAACGGTCACCTACGAGCAGTACTTC.

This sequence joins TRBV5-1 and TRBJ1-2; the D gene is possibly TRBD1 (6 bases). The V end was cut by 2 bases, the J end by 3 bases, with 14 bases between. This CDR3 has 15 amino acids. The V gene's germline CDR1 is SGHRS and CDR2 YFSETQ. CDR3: CASSFTAGVDYGYTF. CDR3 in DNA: TGCGCCAGCAGCTTCACTGCAGGGGTGGACTATGGCTACACCTTC.

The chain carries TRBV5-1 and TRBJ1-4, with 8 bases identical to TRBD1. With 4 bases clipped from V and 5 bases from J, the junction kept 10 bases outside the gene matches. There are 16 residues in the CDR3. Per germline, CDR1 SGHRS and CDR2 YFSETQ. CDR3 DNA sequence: TGCGCCAGCAGCCTAAAGACAGGGGCCACCAATGAAAAACTGTTTTTT. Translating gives CASSLKTGATNEKLFF.

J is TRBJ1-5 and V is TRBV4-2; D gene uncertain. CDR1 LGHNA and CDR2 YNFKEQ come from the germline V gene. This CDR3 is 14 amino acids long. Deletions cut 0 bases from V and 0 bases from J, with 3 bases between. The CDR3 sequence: CASSQDRSNQPQHF. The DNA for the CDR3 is TGTGCCAGCAGCCAAGATCGTAGCAATCAGCCCCAGCATTTT.

The CDR3 DNA reads TGTGCCAGCAGCTTGGCGGACCGCGAGCAGTACTTC. It specifies CASSLADREQYF. The chain recombines TRBV5-4 with TRBJ2-7; no clear D gene. Germline-derived CDR1 and CDR2 are SGHNT and YYREEE (reference sequence). This CDR3 contains 12 residues. Trimming left V 0 bases short and J 6 bases short, with 7 bases between.

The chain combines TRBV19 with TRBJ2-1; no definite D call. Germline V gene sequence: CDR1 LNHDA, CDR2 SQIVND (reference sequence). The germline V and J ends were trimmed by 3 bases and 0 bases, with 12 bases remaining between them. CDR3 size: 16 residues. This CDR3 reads CASSMWPASSYNEQFF. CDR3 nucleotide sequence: TGTGCCAGTAGTATGTGGCCAGCGAGCTCCTACAATGAGCAGTTCTTC. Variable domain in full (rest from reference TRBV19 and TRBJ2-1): DGGITQSPKYLFRKEGQNVTLSCEQNLNHDAMYWYRQDPGQGLRLIYYSQIVNDFQKGDIAEGYSVSREKKESFPLTVTSAQKNPTAFYLCASSMWPASSYNEQFFGPGTRLTVL.

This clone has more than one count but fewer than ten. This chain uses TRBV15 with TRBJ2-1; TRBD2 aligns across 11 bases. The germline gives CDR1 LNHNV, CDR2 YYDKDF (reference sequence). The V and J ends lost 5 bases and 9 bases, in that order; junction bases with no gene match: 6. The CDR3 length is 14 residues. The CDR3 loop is CATSALAGVREQFF. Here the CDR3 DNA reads TGTGCCACCAGCGCACTAGCGGGAGTACGTGAGCAGTTCTTC.

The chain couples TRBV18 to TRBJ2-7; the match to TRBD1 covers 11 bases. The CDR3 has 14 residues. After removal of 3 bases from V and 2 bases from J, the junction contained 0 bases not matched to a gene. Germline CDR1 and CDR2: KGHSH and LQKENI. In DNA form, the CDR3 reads TGTGCCAGCTCACCGGGACAGGGGGCCTACGAGCAGTACTTC. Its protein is CASSPGQGAYEQYF. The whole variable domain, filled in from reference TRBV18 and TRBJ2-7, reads NAGVMQNPRHLVRRRGQEARLRCSPMKGHSHVYWYRQLPEEGLKFMVYLQKENIIDESGMPKERFSAEFPKEGPSILRIQQVVRGDSAAYFCASSPGQGAYEQYFGPGTRLTVT.